These 10 T cell receptor beta chains were sequenced from one sample in a study of T-cell reconstitution after alpha-beta-depleted transplantation in children. Unique molecular identifiers were incorporated during preparation of the TCRbeta library. TCRdb fed the PCR reads into MiXCR, producing one record per CDR3 protein. The sample has hundreds of thousands of distinct CDR3 sequences; roughly 13% are singletons. Material: PBMCs, obtained before TCRalphabeta/CD19-depleted stem cell transplant. These receptors were obtained from a girl aged 2 to 10 with congenital amegakaryocytic thrombocytopenia, due to receive a stem cell transplant.

This clonotype has a count of ten or more. The chain is built from TRBV27 and TRBJ2-1; TRBD2 might be the D (7 bases). This CDR3 contains 15 residues. The ends were cut back, 2 bases at V and 6 bases at J, with 14 bases in the middle. Germline V gene sequence: CDR1 MNHEY, CDR2 SMNVEV (reference sequence). The CDR3 here is CASSLRGANPNEQFF. The CDR3 region has the DNA TGTGCCAGCAGTTTACGGGGGGCAAACCCCAATGAGCAGTTCTTC.

In this sample, this clonotype turned up a few times. The chain recombines TRBV11-2 with TRBJ2-1; 8 bases are shared with TRBD2. The CDR3 loop spans 16 amino acids. The germline V gene encodes CDR1 SGHAT and CDR2 FQNNGV. V shed 1 base and J 10 bases; nucleotides not matched to a gene: 12. This CDR3 is CASSLVTGLVSWEQFF. In DNA, the CDR3 is TGTGCCAGCAGCTTAGTAACGGGACTAGTATCATGGGAGCAGTTCTTC.

This clonotype was counted between two and nine times. The chain recombines TRBV29-1 with TRBJ2-5; D is unresolved. V lost 8 bases and J lost 7, with 17 bases in between. This CDR3 comprises 12 residues. CDR1 is SQVTM and CDR2 is ANQGSEA in the germline V gene. The DNA of the CDR3 is TGCAGCTTCTCCCGGAGTGATGCGACCCAGTACTTC. Amino acid sequence: CSFSRSDATQYF.

This clonotype was counted only a few times. The rearrangement uses TRBV5-1 and TRBJ2-1; TRBD2 matches 10 bases. Looked up from germline, CDR1 is SGHRS and CDR2 is YFSETQ. J gave up 6 bases and V 5 bases, and 17 bases lay outside the gene matches. There are 18 residues in the CDR3. CDR3 amino acids: CASRLFAEGTSVPNEQFF. The CDR3 bases are TGCGCCAGCAGGTTGTTCGCAGAGGGGACTAGCGTCCCCAATGAGCAGTTCTTC.

This clonotype was found many times. The chain employs TRBV20-1 and TRBJ2-3, with D perhaps matching TRBD1 (6 bases). This CDR3 region has 12 residues. Germline V gene data show CDR1 as DFQATT and CDR2 as SNEGSKA (reference sequence). CDR3 DNA sequence: TGCAGCCACCTAAGACAGGAAGATACGCAGTATTTT. It specifies CSHLRQEDTQYF.

This clonotype was seen a few times. The chain recombines TRBV6-4 with TRBJ2-1; TRBD1 might be the D (7 bases). With 4 bases removed from V and 4 bases from J, the gap between germline ends came to 11 bases. CDR3 length: 14 residues. CDR1 is MRHNA, CDR2 SNTAGT, per germline. This CDR3 reads CASSAPGGYNEQFF. The CDR3 DNA reads TGTGCCAGCAGTGCCCCAGGGGGGTACAATGAGCAGTTCTTC.

This clonotype was seen at least ten times. A read error may produce the germline difference seen at one junction end. The chain combines TRBV29-1 with TRBJ2-1; 10 bases match TRBD2. Germline V gives CDR1 SQVTM, CDR2 ANQGSEA. This CDR3 region has 11 residues. The CDR3 region is CTSGTYNEQFF. CDR3 sequence (DNA): TGTACTAGCGGGACCTACAATGAGCAGTTCTTC.

This clonotype came up a few times. A much larger clonotype is one base distant, so this may be a read error. The rearrangement joins TRBV12-3 or TRBV12-4 to TRBJ2-2; D remains ambiguous. The V gene lost 3 bases and the J gene lost 7 bases, with 6 bases spanning the gap. The CDR3 sequence is 12 residues long. The CDR3, as DNA: TGTGCCAGCAGTTTTTGGGGCGGGGAGCTGTTTTTT. Protein product: CASSFWGGELFF.

The sample holds many counts of this clonotype. The DNA of the CDR3 is TGTGCCAGCAGCTCTATATTGACTAGCGGGAGGGCGTACACCGGGGAGCTGTTTTTT. It is translated as CASSSILTSGRAYTGELFF. The chain recombines TRBV11-1 with TRBJ2-2, with 14 bases fitting TRBD2. V dropped 4 bases and J dropped 3; count of bases not matched to a gene: 10. Germline CDR1 reads SGHAT; CDR2 reads FQDESV (reference sequence). The CDR3 consists of 19 residues.

This clonotype was detected ten times or more. The chain uses TRBV20-1 and TRBJ2-1; the D is unclear. This CDR3 contains 12 residues. The V gene's germline CDR1 is DFQATT and CDR2 SNEGSKA (reference sequence). V dropped 4 bases and J dropped 7 bases, with 11 bases sitting between them. CDR3 protein: CSAIFQWNEQFF. The CDR3 nucleotides read TGCAGTGCTATCTTCCAGTGGAATGAGCAGTTCTTC.